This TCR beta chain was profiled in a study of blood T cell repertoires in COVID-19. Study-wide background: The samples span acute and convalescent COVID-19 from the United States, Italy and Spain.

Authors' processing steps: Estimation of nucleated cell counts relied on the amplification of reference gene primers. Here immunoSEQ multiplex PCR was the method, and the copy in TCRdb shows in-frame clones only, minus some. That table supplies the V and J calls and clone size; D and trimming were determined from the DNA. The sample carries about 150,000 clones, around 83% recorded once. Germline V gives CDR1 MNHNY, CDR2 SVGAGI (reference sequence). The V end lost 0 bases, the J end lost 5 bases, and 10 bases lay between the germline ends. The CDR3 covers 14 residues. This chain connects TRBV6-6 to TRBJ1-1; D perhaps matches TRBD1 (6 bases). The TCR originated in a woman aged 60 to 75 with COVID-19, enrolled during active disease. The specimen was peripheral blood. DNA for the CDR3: TGTGCCAGCAGTTACTCTAACAGGGTTACTGAAGCTTTCTTT. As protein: CASSYSNRVTEAFF.